The clone carrying this T cell receptor beta chain came up once. Its antigen remains unidentified. Thawed PBMCs were FACS-sorted into unstimulated CD4+CD25+CD127- regulatory T cells, CD4+CD25- non-regulatory cells, CD4 and CD8 cells. CDR3 length: 13 residues. Germline-derived CDR1 and CDR2 are SGHDN and FVKESK. The V gene lost 4 bases and the J gene lost 4 bases, with 7 bases spanning the gap. Sequencing used immunoSEQ multiplex PCR; TCRdb keeps in-frame clones, though not all of them. The sample consists of more than 90,000 clones, about 91% of them appearing once. These data originate in a study of Tregs in tolerant kidney transplant recipients. Overall study findings and caveats: Biological reproducibility was not directly addressed in this study. Few patients were studied, so findings need validation in larger groups. Activated donor B cell expansion appeared to reveal the most relevant donor-specific TCRbeta repertoire.

This sequence was found in a human donor in good health. The chain combines TRBV14 with TRBJ1-4; D unclear. The sample consisted of CD4+ T cells from blood. The CDR3 reads CASSRGSNEKLFF. For the CDR3, the DNA is TGTGCCAGCAGCCGGGGTAGTAATGAAAAACTGTTTTTT.